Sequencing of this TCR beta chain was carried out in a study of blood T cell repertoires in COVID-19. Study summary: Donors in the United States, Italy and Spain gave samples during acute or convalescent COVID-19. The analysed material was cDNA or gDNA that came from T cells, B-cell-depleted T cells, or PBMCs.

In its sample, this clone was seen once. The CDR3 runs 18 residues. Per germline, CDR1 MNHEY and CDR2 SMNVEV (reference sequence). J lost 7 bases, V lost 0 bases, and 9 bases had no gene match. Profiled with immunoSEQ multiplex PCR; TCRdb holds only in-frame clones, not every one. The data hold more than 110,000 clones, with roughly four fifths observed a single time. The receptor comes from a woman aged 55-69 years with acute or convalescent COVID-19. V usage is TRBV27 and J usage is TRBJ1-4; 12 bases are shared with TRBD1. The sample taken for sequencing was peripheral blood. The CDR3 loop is CASSLSPGQGARGEKLFF. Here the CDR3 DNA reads TGTGCCAGCAGTTTATCCCCGGGACAGGGGGCTCGAGGTGAAAAACTGTTTTTT. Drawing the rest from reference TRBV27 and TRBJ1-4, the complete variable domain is EAQVTQNPRYLITVTGKKLTVTCSQNMNHEYMSWYRQDPGLGLRQIYYSMNVEVTDKGDVPEGYKVSRKEKRNFPLILESPSPNQTSLYFCASSLSPGQGARGEKLFFGSGTQLSVL.